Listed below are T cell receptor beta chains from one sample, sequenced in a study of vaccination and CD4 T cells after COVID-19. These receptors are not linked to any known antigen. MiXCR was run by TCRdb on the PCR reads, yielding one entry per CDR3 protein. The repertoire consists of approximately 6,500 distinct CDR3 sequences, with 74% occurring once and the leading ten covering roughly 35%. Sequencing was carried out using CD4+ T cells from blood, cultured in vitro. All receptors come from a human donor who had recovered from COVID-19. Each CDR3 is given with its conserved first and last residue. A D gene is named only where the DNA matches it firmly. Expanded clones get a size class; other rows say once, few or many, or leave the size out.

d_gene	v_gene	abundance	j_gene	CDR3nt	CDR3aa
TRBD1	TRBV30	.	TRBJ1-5	TGTGCCTGGAGTCTACAGGGGGAGCAGCCCCAGCATTTT	CAWSLQGEQPQHF
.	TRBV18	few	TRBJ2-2	TGTGCCAGCTCCCCGCAGGGGAACACCGGGGAGCTGTTTTTT	CASSPQGNTGELFF
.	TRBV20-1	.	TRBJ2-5	TGCAGTGCGGAGGGACGCCTACAAGAGACCCAGTACTTC	CSAEGRLQETQYF
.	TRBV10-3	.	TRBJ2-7	TGTGCCATCAGCTCTGACGGGCACGAGCAGTACTTC	CAISSDGHEQYF
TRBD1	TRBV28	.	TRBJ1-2	TGTGCCAGCAGTTTAGGGACCTACTACCGGGACAGGAAAGTAGAAGGCTACACCTTC	CASSLGTYYRDRKVEGYTF
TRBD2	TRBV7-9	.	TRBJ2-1	TGTGCCAGCAGCTTACCCCCAAGGCTAGCGGGAGGGCGAAATGAGCAGTTCTTC	CASSLPPRLAGGRNEQFF
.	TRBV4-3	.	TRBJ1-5	TGCGCCAGCAGCCAAGTCCGACATAGCAATCAGCCCCAGCATTTT	CASSQVRHSNQPQHF
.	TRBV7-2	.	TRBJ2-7	TGTGCCAGCAGCTCCGGGCAGGGTCAGTACGAGCAGTACTTC	CASSSGQGQYEQYF
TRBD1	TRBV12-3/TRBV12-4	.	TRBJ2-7	TGTGCCAGCAGCCCTCTTGGGGACAGCTACGAGCAGTACTTC	CASSPLGDSYEQYF
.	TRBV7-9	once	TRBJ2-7	TGTGCCAGCAGCCGCACAGGAGTCGAGCAGTACTTC	CASSRTGVEQYF
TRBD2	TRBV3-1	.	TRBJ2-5	TGTGCCAGCGGGGCTAGCGGGCAAGAGACCCAGTACTTC	CASGASGQETQYF
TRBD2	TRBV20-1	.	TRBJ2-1	TGCAGTGCCCAGGGACTAGCGGGGCCAAAAGGGAATGAGCAGTTCTTC	CSAQGLAGPKGNEQFF
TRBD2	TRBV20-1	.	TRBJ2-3	TGCAGTGCTAGAGATCTACTAGCGGGAACCACAGATACGCAGTATTTT	CSARDLLAGTTDTQYF
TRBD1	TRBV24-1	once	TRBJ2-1	TGTGCCACCAGTGAGTCTACAGGGGGGCAGTTCTTC	CATSESTGGQFF
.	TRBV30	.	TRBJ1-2	TGTGCCTGGAGTGTAAAGATGGGGGGCTACACCTTC	CAWSVKMGGYTF
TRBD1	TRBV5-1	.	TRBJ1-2	TGCGCCAGCAGCTATGACCCGGGACAGGGGGTCACCTTC	CASSYDPGQGVTF
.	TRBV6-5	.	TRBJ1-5	TGTGCCAGCAGTTATCCCTCTGGCAGTAGCAATCAGCCCCAGCATTTT	CASSYPSGSSNQPQHF